This passage covers 29 T cell receptor beta chains from one sample sequenced in a study of cytotoxic CD8 clonotypes in ibrutinib-treated CLL. Here immunoSEQ multiplex PCR was the method, and the copy in TCRdb shows in-frame clones only, minus some. Among roughly 170,000 clones listed, approximately 80% were seen once. The source material was PBMCs, sampled after 24 months of ibrutinib treatment. All receptors derive from a human donor with chronic lymphocytic leukemia.

The V and J genes are TRBV11-1 and TRBJ2-1; a possible D gene is TRBD2 (5 bases). The CDR3 runs 15 residues. CDR1 SGHAT and CDR2 FQDESV come from the germline V gene (reference sequence). V lost 5 bases, J lost 0 bases, and 11 bases lay in between. CDR3 sequence: CASSLTGSSYNEQFF. The CDR3 nucleotides read TGTGCCAGCAGCCTGACTGGGAGCTCCTACAATGAGCAGTTCTTC.

The chain uses TRBV28 and TRBJ2-3; D is unclear. Germline lookup yields CDR1 MDHEN and CDR2 SYDVKM. The CDR3 contains 13 residues. V gave up 1 base and J gave up 7 bases, with 9 bases separating them. The CDR3 coding sequence is TGTGCCAGCAGTTTATCCCCAGGCTATACGCAGTATTTT. It encodes CASSLSPGYTQYF.

The chain employs TRBV7-9 and TRBJ2-2; possibly TRBD2 for D (6 bases). The CDR3 totals 16 residues. Germline values: CDR1 SEHNR, CDR2 FQNEAQ (reference sequence). V was cut by 0 bases and J by 7 bases, with 15 bases left in between. The CDR3, as DNA: TGTGCCAGCAGCTTAGCGGCAGGCGGGAACGGCGGGGAGCTGTTTTTT. Its translation: CASSLAAGGNGGELFF.

The chain employs TRBV14 and TRBJ2-5; 15 positions agree with TRBD2. Trimming removed 3 bases from V and 5 bases from J; junction bases left unmatched: 4. The CDR3 runs 16 residues. Germline V gene data show CDR1 as SGHDN and CDR2 as FVKESK. The CDR3 coding sequence is TGTGCCAGCAGCCACAGGACTAGCGGGAGGGCTGAGACCCAGTACTTC. As protein: CASSHRTSGRAETQYF.

The genes are TRBV27 and TRBJ2-3; 7 bases match TRBD2. The junction had 3 bases not matched to a gene; V was cut back by 3 bases and J by 0 bases. This CDR3 is built from 15 residues. Germline V gene data show CDR1 as MNHEY and CDR2 as SMNVEV (reference sequence). Here the CDR3 reads CASSLGGVSTDTQYF. In DNA, the CDR3 is TGTGCCAGCAGTTTGGGGGGGGTAAGCACAGATACGCAGTATTTT.

The V call is TRBV5-5, the J call TRBJ2-7, with 7 positions matching TRBD2. This CDR3 has 14 residues. The V segment lost 1 base and the J segment 3 bases; nucleotides outside the gene matches: 4. CDR1 is SGHKS, CDR2 YYEKEE, per germline (reference sequence). CDR3 amino acids: CASSLLGGVYEQYF. DNA for the CDR3: TGTGCCAGCAGCTTGTTGGGAGGGGTCTACGAGCAGTACTTC.

V and J are TRBV19 and TRBJ1-1, with D uncertain. V lost 7 bases to trimming and J lost 1 base, with 16 bases between them. Germline values: CDR1 LNHDA, CDR2 SQIVND (reference sequence). This CDR3 spans 15 amino acids. The CDR3 sequence: CASMGLHQRNTEAFF. For the CDR3, the DNA is TGTGCCAGTATGGGATTACATCAACGGAACACTGAAGCTTTCTTT.

The V gene is TRBV5-1, the J gene TRBJ1-1; TRBD1 aligns across 9 bases. Germline trimming cut 3 bases from V and 6 bases from J; bases unmatched to any gene: 9. This CDR3 contains 15 residues. CDR1 and CDR2 from the germline V gene are SGHRS and YFSETQ. CDR3 loop: CASSSGTGIVAEAFF. In DNA, the CDR3 is TGCGCCAGCAGCTCGGGGACAGGGATTGTGGCTGAAGCTTTCTTT.

The chain combines TRBV18 with TRBJ1-2; 7 bases fit TRBD1. After removal of 4 bases from V and 2 bases from J, the junction contained 7 bases not matched to a gene. This CDR3 is built from 15 residues. Per the germline V gene, CDR1 is KGHSH and CDR2 is LQKENI. The chain's CDR3 is CASSRDSELNYGYTF. In nucleotides, the CDR3 is TGTGCCAGCTCACGGGACAGTGAGCTGAACTATGGCTACACCTTC.

V usage is TRBV1 and J usage is TRBJ2-2; the D call of TRBD2 is as the table states it, not checked on the DNA. TRBV1 counts as a pseudogene. The length of the CDR3 is 17 residues. DNA of the CDR3: TGCACCAGCAGCCCTCCATCTGCGCGGTCGGCCACCGGGGAGCTGTTTTTT. It encodes CTSSPPSARSATGELFF.

The chain carries TRBV30 and TRBJ1-1, with TRBD1 matching 11 bases. This CDR3 comprises 14 residues. The germline gives CDR1 GTSNPN, CDR2 SVGIG (reference sequence). V shed 5 bases, J shed 5 bases, and the junction held 7 bases outside the gene matches. The CDR3 here is CAWVGQGARTEAFF. The CDR3 DNA reads TGTGCCTGGGTAGGACAGGGGGCGCGTACTGAAGCTTTCTTT. Variable domain in full (rest from reference TRBV30 and TRBJ1-1): SQTIHQWPATLVQPVGSPLSLECTVEGTSNPNLYWYRQAAGRGLQLLFYSVGIGQISSEVPQNLSASRPQDRQFILSSKKLLLSDSGFYLCAWVGQGARTEAFFGQGTRLTVV.

This clone ranks as medium-sized (0.01 to 0.1%). This chain links TRBV6-1 with TRBJ1-2, with D possibly being TRBD1 (6 bases). Trimming shortened V by 9 bases and J by 0 bases, and 14 bases separated the two germline ends. In germline, CDR1 is MNHNS, CDR2 SASEGT. The CDR3 has 14 amino acids. The CDR3 is CASTKQGANYGYTF. CDR3 nucleotides: TGTGCCAGTACAAAACAGGGAGCTAACTATGGCTACACCTTC.

V is TRBV7-2 and J is TRBJ1-6; D may be TRBD1 (5 bases). Trimming stripped 6 bases from V and 2 bases from J, with 14 bases between. This CDR3 has 16 amino acids. Germline values: CDR1 SGHTA, CDR2 FQGNSA. The CDR3 reads CASSRGGGAYNSPLHF. In DNA form, the CDR3 reads TGTGCCAGCAGTAGGGGTGGCGGTGCCTATAATTCACCCCTCCACTTT.

This chain uses TRBV5-1 with TRBJ2-5; D not resolved. Germline values: CDR1 SGHRS, CDR2 YFSETQ. The CDR3 runs to 14 residues. The V end was cut by 0 bases, the J end by 4 bases, with 10 bases between. CDR3 in DNA: TGCGCCAGCAGCTTGGAAGGGCAAAGAGAGACCCAGTACTTC. Translated, it gives CASSLEGQRETQYF.

CDR3 sequence: CASSIGSQTNYGYTF. In DNA form, the CDR3 reads TGTGCCAGTAGTATAGGAAGTCAAACTAACTATGGCTACACCTTC. The chain uses TRBV19 and TRBJ1-2, with D uncertain. V shed 1 base and J shed 0 bases, with 9 bases lying between them. Germline V gives CDR1 LNHDA, CDR2 SQIVND (reference sequence). The CDR3 sequence is 15 residues long.

This clone has only one observation. The chain uses TRBV5-1 and TRBJ1-2; D is unclear. The CDR3 is made up of 15 amino acids. V was shortened by 0 bases and J by 6 bases, with 15 bases between the two germline ends. Germline CDR1 is SGHRS and CDR2 is YFSETQ. The DNA for the CDR3 is TGCGCCAGCAGCTTGGCTCAGGCGGGTCGCAATGGCTACACCTTC. It specifies CASSLAQAGRNGYTF.

The rearrangement links TRBV11-2 to TRBJ2-6, with TRBD2 as a possible D gene (6 bases). The V end was cut by 5 bases, the J end by 0 bases, with 11 bases between. The CDR3 extends over 16 amino acids. Per the germline V gene, CDR1 is SGHAT and CDR2 is FQNNGV. Written as DNA, the CDR3 is TGTGCCAGCAGCCCCGGAGGGAGCTCTGGGGCCAACGTCCTGACTTTC. This gives the protein CASSPGGSSGANVLTF. Based on the CDR3 plus reference TRBV11-2 and TRBJ2-6, the full variable domain is EAGVAQSPRYKIIEKRQSVAFWCNPISGHATLYWYQQILGQGPKLLIQFQNNGVVDDSQLPKDRFSAERLKGVDSTLKIQPAKLEDSAVYLCASSPGGSSGANVLTFGAGSRLTVL.

The chain recombines TRBV28 with TRBJ2-1, with 8 positions matching TRBD2. Trimming removed 7 bases from V and 6 bases from J; junction bases left unmatched: 11. The CDR3 covers 15 residues. Germline CDR1 is MDHEN and CDR2 is SYDVKM. The CDR3, as DNA: TGTGCCAGCAAAAATCTGGCGGGAGGTTCCAATGAGCAGTTCTTC. Its translation: CASKNLAGGSNEQFF. Based on the CDR3 plus reference TRBV28 and TRBJ2-1, the full variable domain is DVKVTQSSRYLVKRTGEKVFLECVQDMDHENMFWYRQDPGLGLRLIYFSYDVKMKEKGDIPEGYSVSREKKERFSLILESASTNQTSMYLCASKNLAGGSNEQFFGPGTRLTVL.

A few counts support this clone. The gene calls are TRBV30 and TRBJ1-1, with D unresolved. Germline loops: CDR1 GTSNPN, CDR2 SVGIG (reference sequence). This CDR3 comprises 13 residues. V lost 0 bases, J lost 1 base, and 6 bases lay in between. The CDR3 bases are TGTGCCTGGAGTGTACGGTGGAACACTGAAGCTTTCTTT. It encodes CAWSVRWNTEAFF.

The CDR3 region is CASSFLAGAYEQYF. Here the CDR3 DNA reads TGTGCCAGCAGTTTCCTAGCGGGAGCCTACGAGCAGTACTTC. The V gene is TRBV28, the J gene TRBJ2-7; 10 bases are a match to TRBD2. The V gene end was trimmed by 3 bases and the J gene end by 2 bases; junction bases not matched to a gene: 1. Germline-derived CDR1 and CDR2 are MDHEN and SYDVKM. This CDR3 contains 14 residues.

This chain connects TRBV6-1 to TRBJ2-1; 7 nucleotides match TRBD2. The CDR3 is 16 residues long. Germline assignment: CDR1 MNHNS and CDR2 SASEGT. The J segment lost 2 bases and the V segment lost 1 base, leaving 5 bases of the junction unmatched. CDR3 loop: CASSEEIGGAYNEQFF. In DNA, the CDR3 is TGTGCCAGCAGTGAAGAAATTGGGGGGGCCTACAATGAGCAGTTCTTC.

This chain uses TRBV27 with TRBJ2-4, with 11 bases aligning to TRBD2. The CDR3 is made up of 18 amino acids. J gave up 0 bases and V 5 bases, and 9 bases lay outside the gene matches. Germline CDR1 is MNHEY and CDR2 is SMNVEV (reference sequence). CDR3 in DNA: TGTGCCAGCAGTCCACGGACTAGCGGGCCCAAAGCCAAAAACATTCAGTACTTC. As protein: CASSPRTSGPKAKNIQYF.

The CDR3 here is CASSPSSGTGEAFF. Here the CDR3 DNA reads TGTGCCAGCAGCCCTTCCTCGGGAACGGGTGAAGCTTTCTTT. V is TRBV7-9 and J is TRBJ1-1; D gene unclear. CDR1 and CDR2 from the germline V gene are SEHNR and FQNEAQ (reference sequence). The CDR3 covers 14 residues. V was cut by 5 bases and J by 7 bases, with 17 bases left in between.

This chain connects TRBV28 to TRBJ1-5, with D possibly being TRBD1 (5 bases). V was shortened by 7 bases and J by 4 bases, with 17 bases between the two germline ends. The CDR3 covers 15 residues. The germline gives CDR1 MDHEN, CDR2 SYDVKM. CDR3 sequence (DNA): TGTGCCAGCACCGGTTCGGACACAGCTAATCAGCCCCAGCATTTT. This sequence encodes CASTGSDTANQPQHF.

The DNA of the CDR3 is TGTGCCAGCAGCTTGGGCCCCAGGGAGGGCACTGAAGCTTTCTTT. This codes for CASSLGPREGTEAFF. The chain carries TRBV5-6 and TRBJ1-1; possible D gene TRBD1, 5 bases. V dropped 0 bases and J dropped 4 bases, with 13 bases sitting between them. The CDR3 is made up of 15 amino acids. CDR1 and CDR2 from the germline V gene are SGHDT and YYEEEE.

The rearrangement joins TRBV6-1 to TRBJ2-3; D possibly matches TRBD1 or TRBD2 (5 bases each). This CDR3 has 14 residues. Germline loops: CDR1 MNHNS, CDR2 SASEGT. Trimming took 4 bases from V and 0 from J, leaving 8 bases between them. CDR3 sequence reads: CASSVEGSTDTQYF. CDR3 bases: TGTGCCAGCAGTGTAGAGGGGAGCACAGATACGCAGTATTTT.

J is TRBJ2-1 and V is TRBV28; no firm D call. The V end lost 7 bases, the J end lost 1 base, and 11 bases lay between the germline ends. Germline CDR1 is MDHEN and CDR2 is SYDVKM. The CDR3 loop spans 14 amino acids. CDR3 in DNA: TGTGCCAGCAAGGCAGCCCCTTCCTACAATGAGCAGTTCTTC. Protein: CASKAAPSYNEQFF.

The V and J genes are TRBV15 and TRBJ1-1; no reliable D call. V was cut by 2 bases and J by 0 bases, with 7 bases left in between. The CDR3 spans 14 residues. The germline CDR1 and CDR2 sequences are LNHNV and YYDKDF (reference sequence). The CDR3 loop is CATSRPLLNTEAFF. DNA for the CDR3: TGTGCCACCAGCAGACCCCTTCTGAACACTGAAGCTTTCTTT.

This rearrangement joins TRBV7-2 to TRBJ2-1, with D maybe TRBD2 (6 bases). The V end was cut by 3 bases, the J end by 0 bases, with 9 bases between. CDR3 length: 15 residues. The V gene's germline CDR1 is SGHTA and CDR2 FQGNSA. In DNA, the CDR3 is TGTGCCAGCAGCTTGGGACTTATCTCCTACAATGAGCAGTTCTTC. This codes for CASSLGLISYNEQFF.